This TCR beta chain was captured by sequencing in a study of tumor and adjacent non-tumor tissue in lung cancer. In the study overall: The patients, approximately nine men and 4 or 5 women, were roughly 30 to 85 with stage I to III disease.

Three rounds of nested PCR, following a modified ARM-PCR protocol, produced the TCRbeta library. A single record per CDR3 protein comes from TCRdb applying MiXCR to the multiplex PCR reads. This table has about 90,000 distinct CDR3 sequences, around 82% appearing once. No cell sorting was done before RNA was extracted from the tissue. More than 3 cm separated this lung sample from the edge of the tumor. Germline V gene data show CDR1 as MDHEN and CDR2 as SYDVKM. This CDR3 has 13 residues. The trim removed 6 bases at V and 6 bases at J, leaving 8 bases unmatched. This clonotype was detected ten times or more. Its antigen is not known. General study findings and limits: Top 100 clones took a larger repertoire share in normal lung. Compared with tumor, normal lung showed significantly lower TCR diversity.

The origin of this receptor is a woman between 50 and 59 years old with non-small cell lung cancer. V is TRBV28 and J is TRBJ2-7; 7 bases align to TRBD1. The sequenced material came from distant non-tumor lung tissue. The DNA for the CDR3 is TGTGCCAGCAGGTCCAGGGGGTTTTTCGAGCAGTACTTC. Its translation: CASRSRGFFEQYF.